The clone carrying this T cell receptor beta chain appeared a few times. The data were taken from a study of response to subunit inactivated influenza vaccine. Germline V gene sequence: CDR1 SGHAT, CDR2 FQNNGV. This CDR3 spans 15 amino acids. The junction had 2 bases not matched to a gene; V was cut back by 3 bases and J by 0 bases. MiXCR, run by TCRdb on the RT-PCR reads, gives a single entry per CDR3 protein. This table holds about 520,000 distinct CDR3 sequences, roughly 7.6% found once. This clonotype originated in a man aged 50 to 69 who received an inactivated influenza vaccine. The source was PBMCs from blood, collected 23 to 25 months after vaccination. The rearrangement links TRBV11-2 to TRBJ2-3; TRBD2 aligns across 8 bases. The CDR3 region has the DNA TGTGCCAGCAGCTTCGGACTAGCCAGCACAGATACGCAGTATTTT. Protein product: CASSFGLASTDTQYF.